The rows below give T cell receptor beta chains drawn from one sample of a study of T cells in Graves' hyperthyroidism and ophthalmopathy. TCRdb reanalysed the multiplex PCR reads using MiXCR and keeps one entry per CDR3 protein. The sample includes more than 500,000 distinct CDR3 sequences, about 15% of them seen just once. The sample comprised blood. The receptors derive from a woman in her twenties or thirties with Graves' ophthalmopathy. Both conserved end residues are part of each CDR3. D genes are given only for firm matches. Some rows have no size entry. The others give once, few or many, or a class for an expanded clone.

CDR3 | DNA | D | J | size | V | length
CSATGTGSGEQYF | TGCAGTGCTACCGGGACAGGGTCTGGCGAGCAGTACTTC | TRBD1 | TRBJ2-7 | many | TRBV20-1 | 13
CSATLAAQETQYF | TGCAGTGCTACACTAGCGGCCCAAGAGACCCAGTACTTC | TRBD2 | TRBJ2-5 | - | TRBV20-1 | 13
CASSQDASLVPNEQFF | TGTGCCAGCAGCCAAGATGCTAGTCTAGTCCCCAATGAGCAGTTCTTC | - | TRBJ2-1 | many | TRBV4-2 | 16
CASSRTSGRARETQYF | TGTGCCAGCAGTCGGACTAGCGGGAGGGCCCGGGAGACCCAGTACTTC | TRBD2 | TRBJ2-5 | many | TRBV12-3/TRBV12-4 | 16
CSARGQPNTEAFF | TGCAGTGCTAGGGGACAGCCGAACACTGAAGCTTTCTTT | TRBD1 | TRBJ1-1 | many | TRBV20-1 | 13
CASSPFEGREETQYF | TGTGCCAGCAGCCCCTTTGAGGGCAGGGAGGAGACCCAGTACTTC | - | TRBJ2-5 | - | TRBV6-1 | 15
CASSWEANEQFF | TGTGCCAGCAGCTGGGAGGCTAATGAGCAGTTCTTC | - | TRBJ2-1 | - | TRBV5-6 | 12
CASRQGVADTQYF | TGTGCCAGCAGGCAGGGGGTTGCAGATACGCAGTATTTT | TRBD1 | TRBJ2-3 | many | TRBV12-3/TRBV12-4 | 13
CASSYSDNEQFF | TGTGCCAGCAGTTACTCCGACAATGAGCAGTTCTTC | - | TRBJ2-1 | many | TRBV6-5 | 12
CASSLPGLYTGELFF | TGTGCCAGCAGTTTACCCGGACTTTACACCGGGGAGCTGTTTTTT | - | TRBJ2-2 | few | TRBV28 | 15
CASGTSRRGVYNEQFF | TGTGCTAGTGGCACATCTCGCCGGGGGGTGTACAATGAGCAGTTCTTC | TRBD2 | TRBJ2-1 | - | TRBV12-5 | 16